Listed below are T cell receptor beta chains from one sample, sequenced in a study of T cell repertoires in cytomegalovirus infection. For these TCRs, the target antigens are not known. TCRdb reprocessed the reads via MiXCR and lists one record per CDR3 protein. Here the sample spans roughly 570,000 distinct CDR3 sequences, 40% being singletons. This specimen consisted of cultured PBMCs, obtained from culture after CMV antigen stimulation. The origin of the receptors is a human donor in good health (CMV status not recorded). Some clones in this sample may be carry-over from other donors' samples. Both conserved end residues are part of each CDR3. The D gene is left open where the match is weak. Expanded clones get a size class; other rows say once, few or many, or leave the size out.

>once|TRBV28|TRBJ1-1|-
TGTGCAAGCAGGAGGGATCCGGGGACTGAAGCTTTCTTT
CASRRDPGTEAFF
>-|TRBV7-6|TRBJ2-1|-
TGTGCCAGCAGCTCGGCACTCGGACTCTCCTACAATGAGCAGTTCTTC
CASSSALGLSYNEQFF
>few|TRBV7-8|TRBJ1-6|-
TGTGCCAGCAGCCCCTTGCGCTCCTATAATTCACCCCTCCACTTT
CASSPLRSYNSPLHF
>-|TRBV7-2|TRBJ1-1|-
TGTGCCAGCAGCCCCCTATTTCAGAGGAACACTGAAGCTTTCTTT
CASSPLFQRNTEAFF
>few|TRBV6-2/TRBV6-3|TRBJ2-3|TRBD2
TGTGCCAGCAGGAGGTGGGAGGGCAGCACAGATACGCAGTATTTT
CASRRWEGSTDTQYF
>-|TRBV7-8|TRBJ2-2|-
TGTGCCAGCAACCCCTCCTTGGTCGGGGAGCTGTTTTTT
CASNPSLVGELFF
>-|TRBV4-1|TRBJ1-2|-
TGCGCCAGCAGCCAGGAAGACAGTACCTATGGCTACACCTTC
CASSQEDSTYGYTF
>-|TRBV28|TRBJ1-4|TRBD1
TGTGCCAGCAGTCCCTGGACAGGGCTGTTGAATGAAAAACTGTTTTTT
CASSPWTGLLNEKLFF
>many|TRBV7-2|TRBJ2-3|TRBD2
TGTGCCAGCAGCCCCCGTTCCGCGGGGGGGTTAGATACGCAGTATTTT
CASSPRSAGGLDTQYF
>few|TRBV18|TRBJ2-7|-
TGTGCCAGCTCACCGGCAAGGGAAGAGTCGCAGTACTTC
CASSPAREESQYF
>few|TRBV6-2/TRBV6-3|TRBJ1-1|-
TGTGCCAGCAGTTATGCGTTTCACCGGGACGCCGGCGGGGGCACTGAAGCTTTCTTT
CASSYAFHRDAGGGTEAFF
>few|TRBV4-1|TRBJ1-5|-
TGCGCCAGCAGCCCACCGGGACTCTGGTCTCAGCCCCAGCATTTT
CASSPPGLWSQPQHF
>few|TRBV7-2|TRBJ2-7|-
TGTGCCAGCAGATTAGTGACAGGACCAAGCGAGCAGTACTTC
CASRLVTGPSEQYF
>-|TRBV11-2|TRBJ2-5|TRBD1
TGTGCCAGCAGCACGGGACAGGGTAGGGGCCAAGAGACCCAGTACTTC
CASSTGQGRGQETQYF
>-|TRBV20-1|TRBJ2-3|TRBD2
TGCAGTGCTAGAGACCCCCGCAGCGGGGGAGGAAATACGCAGTATTTT
CSARDPRSGGGNTQYF
>-|TRBV12-3/TRBV12-4|TRBJ2-7|-
TGTGCCAGCAGTTTAAGGGGACGCCTGGATTCCGAGCAGTACTTC
CASSLRGRLDSEQYF
>-|TRBV7-2|TRBJ2-4|-
TGTGCCAGCACTCCGTCGGCCAAAAACATTCAGTACTTC
CASTPSAKNIQYF
>few|TRBV19|TRBJ1-5|-
TGTGCCAGTAGTCATTTGGGGTCCAATCAGCCCCAGCATTTT
CASSHLGSNQPQHF
>-|TRBV7-9|TRBJ1-2|TRBD1
TGTGCCAGCAGCTCCGGGACAGGGAGGATTTTCGATGGCTACACCTTC
CASSSGTGRIFDGYTF
>few|TRBV7-2|TRBJ2-5|TRBD2
TGTGCCAGCAGCCCCAGACTAGCGGGGTTGGAGACCCAGTACTTC
CASSPRLAGLETQYF
>-|TRBV5-5|TRBJ2-7|-
TGTGCCAGCAGCGCCAAGGGTGGGGGCACCTACGAGCAGTACTTC
CASSAKGGGTYEQYF
>many|TRBV7-6|TRBJ2-5|-
TGTGCCAGCAGCTTAAAACGACTTACCCAAGAGACCCAGTACTTC
CASSLKRLTQETQYF
>-|TRBV3-1|TRBJ2-7|-
TGTGCCAGCAGCCAGACGGACTACGAGCAGTACTTC
CASSQTDYEQYF
>-|TRBV19|TRBJ2-7|TRBD2
TGTGCCAGTAGCCCCCGGGACTATCCTACCTACGAGCAGTACTTC
CASSPRDYPTYEQYF
>few|TRBV12-3/TRBV12-4|TRBJ2-1|-
TGTGCCAGCAGTTTGGGCAGGCGGGCTCCTATTAATGAGCAGTTCTTC
CASSLGRRAPINEQFF
>-|TRBV5-3|TRBJ2-1|-
TGTGCCAGCAGCCCCCCCAATGGAGCGCATGAGCAGTTCTTC
CASSPPNGAHEQFF
>-|TRBV5-3|TRBJ2-3|-
TGTGCCAGTAAGGTCCGGACCCACCAGGATACGCAGTATTTT
CASKVRTHQDTQYF
>-|TRBV11-2|TRBJ1-2|TRBD1
TGTGCCAGCAGCCTTCGACAGGGAGAGTATGGCTACACCTTC
CASSLRQGEYGYTF
>-|TRBV12-3/TRBV12-4|TRBJ2-7|-
TGTGCCAGCAGCCCGGGAATGCTCGGCGAGCAGTACTTC
CASSPGMLGEQYF
>-|TRBV20-1|TRBJ1-4|-
TGCAGTGCTAGTTCGGCGGTCTTGGATGAAAAACTGTTTTTT
CSASSAVLDEKLFF
>-|TRBV12-3/TRBV12-4|TRBJ2-1|TRBD1
TGTGCCAGCAGTGCTGACAGGGGGCTATTCTACAATGAGCAGTTCTTC
CASSADRGLFYNEQFF
>few|TRBV7-8|TRBJ2-7|-
TGTGCCAGCAGCGCCTTCCTCAGGGCCGGCGGGGACCACGAGCAGTACTTC
CASSAFLRAGGDHEQYF
>few|TRBV7-9|TRBJ2-7|TRBD2
TGTGCCAGCAGATCGGGCGGGAGGAGTTCCTACGAGCAGTACTTC
CASRSGGRSSYEQYF
>-|TRBV7-8|TRBJ1-2|-
TGTGCCAGCAGCCCTAGGACCTCACACGCGGATGGCTACACCTTC
CASSPRTSHADGYTF
>-|TRBV20-1|TRBJ1-2|TRBD1
TGCAGTGCTAGAGCCTCAGGGGGGCCTAACTATGGCTACACCTTC
CSARASGGPNYGYTF
>-|TRBV20-1|TRBJ2-3|TRBD2
TGCAGTGCTAGAGATGAGGTAGCGGGGGGGCTAACAGATACGCAGTATTTT
CSARDEVAGGLTDTQYF
>-|TRBV27|TRBJ2-3|TRBD2
TGTGCCAGCAGTTTGAAACTAGCGACAGATACGCAGTATTTT
CASSLKLATDTQYF
>-|TRBV7-9|TRBJ2-7|-
TGTGCCAGCAGTTACGCAGGGGGGGGCAGCTCCTACGAGCAGTACTTC
CASSYAGGGSSYEQYF
>-|TRBV19|TRBJ2-7|-
TGTGCCAGTAGTATAGTAGGCAGCTCCTACGAGCAGTACTTC
CASSIVGSSYEQYF
>once|TRBV12-3/TRBV12-4|TRBJ2-7|-
TGTGCCAGCAGTTTACTCGAAGGGGCTGGGGAGCAGTACTTC
CASSLLEGAGEQYF
>few|TRBV7-2|TRBJ2-3|TRBD2
TGTGCCAGCAGCTTTACTAGCGGGGGTACAGATACGCAGTATTTT
CASSFTSGGTDTQYF
>-|TRBV20-1|TRBJ1-1|-
TGCAGTGCTAGGGCGGGGGGGGGCTACCAAGAAGCTTTCTTT
CSARAGGGYQEAFF
>many|TRBV7-2|TRBJ1-6|-
TGTGCCAGCAGCTCCCCTAGGTCACCCCTCCACTTT
CASSSPRSPLHF
>-|TRBV14|TRBJ2-1|-
TGTGCCAGCAGCCAAGAAAAGGTTTTCGTCGGGGATGAGCAGTTCTTC
CASSQEKVFVGDEQFF
>-|TRBV4-1|TRBJ2-5|-
TGCGCCAGCAGTCCTCCTAGTCAACAAGAGACCCAGTACTTC
CASSPPSQQETQYF
>-|TRBV6-2/TRBV6-3|TRBJ2-7|-
TGTGCCAGCACTCCTCCTGGGTCGACTTTTTCCTACGAGCAGTACTTC
CASTPPGSTFSYEQYF
>-|TRBV7-2|TRBJ2-7|-
TGTGCCAGCAGCCCCACGAGCTCCTACGAGCAGTACTTC
CASSPTSSYEQYF
>-|TRBV5-5|TRBJ2-5|TRBD2
TGTGCCAGCAGCTTCGGGGTCGGACTAGCGCAAGAGACCCAGTACTTC
CASSFGVGLAQETQYF
>few|TRBV28|TRBJ2-1|TRBD2
TGTGCCAGCAGACCAGCGGGAGGCCCCTACAATGAGCAGTTCTTC
CASRPAGGPYNEQFF
>few|TRBV12-3/TRBV12-4|TRBJ1-3|-
TGTGCCAGCAGTTTAGGGCCAAACACCATATATTTT
CASSLGPNTIYF
>few|TRBV6-6|TRBJ2-3|-
TGTGCCAGCAGTTACGCACAGGTGACTAGCACAGATACGCAGTATTTT
CASSYAQVTSTDTQYF
>-|TRBV12-3/TRBV12-4|TRBJ1-2|-
TGTGCCAGCATCCTCCCACAGGGTTCGTATGGCTACACCTTC
CASILPQGSYGYTF
>-|TRBV6-2/TRBV6-3|TRBJ2-5|TRBD2
TGTGCCAGACTAGCGGGAGGGCAAGAGACCCAGTACTTC
CARLAGGQETQYF
>-|TRBV7-8|TRBJ2-7|-
TGTGCCAGCAGCCGTGGGCTTATCTACGAGCAGTACTTC
CASSRGLIYEQYF
>-|TRBV15|TRBJ2-7|-
TGTGCCACCAGCAGTTCCGGACTAACCTCCTACGAGCAGTACTTC
CATSSSGLTSYEQYF
>-|TRBV7-6|TRBJ2-3|-
TGTGCCAGCAGCGCCCTCGGGATTTCGAGAATGCAGTATTTT
CASSALGISRMQYF
>-|TRBV7-9|TRBJ1-4|TRBD1
TGTGCCAGCAGCACCGGGACAGGCCCCATAAAACTGTTTTTT
CASSTGTGPIKLFF